This is a list of T cell receptor beta chains from one sample in a study of CD8 T cells in ankylosing spondylitis. MiXCR, run by TCRdb on the 5' RACE reads, gives a single entry per CDR3 protein. The table lists approximately 220,000 distinct CDR3 sequences, 10% of them singletons, with about 20% in the top ten. Sequenced sample: blood, either unsorted or a sorted T cell fraction (not recorded which). These TCRs come from a male donor with ankylosing spondylitis or in good health (not recorded which). CDR3s include the opening cysteine and the closing phenylalanine or tryptophan. A D gene is named only where the DNA matches it firmly. Clone size appears in some rows only: once, few, many, or a class for an expanded clone.

many | NA | TRBJ2-5 | TRBV5-1 | CASSLGRNQETQYF | TGTGCCAGCAGCTTAGGGCGGAACCAAGAGACCCAGTACTTC
NA | TRBD2 | TRBJ2-3 | TRBV7-2 | CASSLSLGGSDTQYF | TGTGCCAGCAGCTTGTCCCTGGGGGGGTCGGATACGCAGTATTTT
many | NA | TRBJ2-2 | TRBV7-2 | CASTIQGRGELFF | TGTGCCAGCACCATCCAGGGCCGCGGGGAGCTGTTTTTT
many | NA | TRBJ2-7 | TRBV4-2 | CASSGDPRVSYEQYF | TGTGCCAGCAGCGGCGATCCTAGGGTCTCCTACGAGCAGTACTTC
many | NA | TRBJ2-6 | TRBV20-1 | CSASEGPPGANVLTF | TGCAGTGCTAGTGAGGGCCCCCCGGGGGCCAACGTCCTGACTTTC
many | TRBD2 | TRBJ2-5 | TRBV18 | CASSPPDLAGPVHF | TGTGCCAGCTCACCACCCGACCTAGCGGGACCCGTCCACTTC
many | NA | TRBJ2-7 | TRBV20-1 | CSAVVGGPSYEQYF | TGCAGTGCGGTGGTGGGGGGTCCCTCCTACGAGCAGTACTTC
many | TRBD1 | TRBJ1-1 | TRBV5-1 | CASSRDSEGTEAFF | TGCGCCAGCAGCAGGGACAGCGAGGGGACTGAAGCTTTCTTT
NA | NA | TRBJ2-7 | TRBV9 | CASSAAGSYEQYF | TGTGCCAGCAGCGCCGCTGGGTCCTACGAGCAGTACTTC
NA | TRBD2 | TRBJ2-1 | TRBV11-2 | CASSRNSPSGARYNEQFF | TGTGCCAGCAGCCGGAATTCACCTAGCGGGGCTAGATACAATGAGCAGTTCTTC
many | NA | TRBJ2-5 | TRBV7-2 | CASSLVRVETQYF | TGTGCCAGCAGCTTAGTCAGGGTCGAGACCCAGTACTTC
NA | NA | TRBJ1-5 | TRBV12-3/TRBV12-4 | CASSPYWGREQPQHF | TGTGCCAGCAGTCCCTACTGGGGGAGGGAACAGCCCCAGCATTTT
few | NA | TRBJ1-1 | TRBV5-1 | CASSSTGTNMNTEAFF | TGCGCCAGCAGCTCTACCGGGACAAATATGAACACTGAAGCTTTCTTT
many | TRBD1 | TRBJ1-4 | TRBV7-9 | CASSPGGRNEKLFF | TGTGCCAGCAGTCCAGGGGGCCGTAATGAAAAACTGTTTTTT
NA | NA | TRBJ2-1 | TRBV19 | CASSYPPGTGIINEQFF | TGTGCCAGTAGTTATCCCCCCGGAACGGGGATTATCAATGAGCAGTTCTTC
many | NA | TRBJ2-3 | TRBV12-3/TRBV12-4 | CASSSEGAATDTQYF | TGTGCCAGCAGTTCGGAGGGGGCTGCTACAGATACGCAGTATTTT
NA | TRBD1 | TRBJ2-7 | TRBV9 | CASSVVGQGVEEQYF | TGTGCCAGCAGCGTAGTTGGACAGGGGGTAGAGGAGCAGTACTTC
many | TRBD1 | TRBJ2-2 | TRBV5-1 | CASTFDRVGTGELFF | TGCGCCAGCACCTTCGACAGGGTTGGCACCGGGGAGCTGTTTTTT
many | NA | TRBJ2-6 | TRBV20-1 | CSARPSGANVLTF | TGCAGTGCTAGACCATCTGGGGCCAACGTCCTGACTTTC
many | NA | TRBJ1-6 | TRBV27 | CASSQIPNSPLHF | TGTGCCAGCAGTCAGATCCCAAATTCACCCCTCCACTTT
many | TRBD2 | TRBJ2-7 | TRBV3-1 | CASTSSGGSYEQYF | TGTGCCAGCACCTCGAGCGGGGGCTCCTACGAGCAGTACTTC
many | TRBD1 | TRBJ2-5 | TRBV7-2 | CASSWGQAETQYF | TGTGCCAGCAGCTGGGGACAGGCGGAGACCCAGTACTTC
NA | NA | TRBJ2-1 | TRBV11-3 | CASSLTSRNEQFF | TGTGCCAGCAGCTTAACGTCAAGGAATGAGCAGTTCTTC
few | NA | TRBJ1-5 | TRBV12-3/TRBV12-4 | CASRRTQGQHSNQPQHF | TGTGCCAGCAGGCGAACGCAGGGACAACATAGCAATCAGCCCCAGCATTTT
many | TRBD1 | TRBJ1-2 | TRBV5-5 | CASSSDRGFYGYTF | TGTGCCAGCAGCTCCGACAGGGGCTTCTATGGCTACACCTTC
many | TRBD2 | TRBJ2-2 | TRBV5-1 | CASLAGEFTTGELFF | TGCGCCTCCTTAGCGGGGGAGTTTACCACCGGGGAGCTGTTTTTT
NA | TRBD1 | TRBJ2-1 | TRBV12-3/TRBV12-4 | CASSLLGQGANEQFF | TGTGCCAGCAGTTTATTAGGACAGGGGGCGAATGAGCAGTTCTTC
few | NA | TRBJ2-5 | TRBV6-5 | CASSSHDGQETQYF | TGTGCCAGCAGTTCGCACGATGGACAAGAGACCCAGTACTTC
few | TRBD2 | TRBJ2-3 | TRBV20-1 | CSAGGASGFSDTQYF | TGCAGTGCCGGCGGGGCTAGCGGGTTCTCAGATACGCAGTATTTT
few | NA | TRBJ2-5 | TRBV29-1 | CSGGVWETQYF | TGCAGCGGAGGGGTCTGGGAGACCCAGTACTTC
NA | NA | TRBJ2-7 | TRBV7-2 | CASSPEPLVSYEQYF | TGTGCCAGCAGCCCCGAACCCCTCGTCTCCTACGAGCAGTACTTC
many | NA | TRBJ1-5 | TRBV24-1 | CATSDPRGAMQPQHF | TGTGCCACCAGTGACCCAAGGGGGGCCATGCAGCCCCAGCATTTT
many | NA | TRBJ2-1 | TRBV20-1 | CSARADGSSYNEQFF | TGCAGTGCTAGAGCTGACGGGAGCTCCTACAATGAGCAGTTCTTC
few | NA | TRBJ2-5 | TRBV29-1 | CSVEDISWQETQYF | TGCAGCGTTGAAGATATCAGCTGGCAAGAGACCCAGTACTTC
many | NA | TRBJ1-1 | TRBV12-3/TRBV12-4 | CASKLEILNTEAFF | TGTGCCAGCAAACTAGAGATTCTGAACACTGAAGCTTTCTTT
NA | NA | TRBJ1-1 | TRBV5-1 | CASSLARAGDGTEAFF | TGCGCCAGCAGCTTGGCCAGGGCCGGTGACGGCACTGAAGCTTTCTTT
many | NA | TRBJ2-3 | TRBV5-1 | CASSLEGRGTDTQYF | TGCGCCAGCAGCTTGGAGGGCCGCGGCACAGATACGCAGTATTTT
many | NA | TRBJ2-5 | TRBV20-1 | CSVGEGTQETQYF | TGCAGTGTAGGAGAGGGGACCCAAGAGACCCAGTACTTC
many | TRBD1 | TRBJ2-3 | TRBV9 | CASSVGQGADTQYF | TGTGCCAGCAGCGTAGGGCAGGGGGCAGATACGCAGTATTTT
many | NA | TRBJ2-7 | TRBV7-3 | CASSFGPTYEQYF | TGTGCCAGCAGCTTCGGGCCTACCTACGAGCAGTACTTC
NA | TRBD2 | TRBJ2-3 | TRBV5-1 | CASSSTSGALDTQYF | TGCGCCAGCAGCTCCACTAGCGGGGCTCTTGATACGCAGTATTTT
many | NA | TRBJ2-7 | TRBV6-5 | CASRRDRTAYEQYF | TGTGCCAGCAGACGCGACCGGACAGCCTACGAGCAGTACTTC
many | NA | TRBJ2-1 | TRBV5-1 | CASSLENNEQFF | TGCGCCAGCAGCTTGGAAAATAATGAGCAGTTCTTC
many | TRBD2 | TRBJ2-1 | TRBV12-3/TRBV12-4 | CASSLTSGGLNEQFF | TGTGCCAGCAGCCTGACTAGCGGGGGGCTCAATGAGCAGTTCTTC
few | TRBD1 | TRBJ2-2 | TRBV29-1 | CSVEGPRGRDTGELFF | TGCAGCGTTGAAGGTCCCAGGGGGCGGGACACCGGGGAGCTGTTTTTT
NA | NA | TRBJ2-7 | TRBV5-1 | CASSLTGYSSYEQYF | TGCGCCAGCAGCTTGACAGGTTACAGCTCCTACGAGCAGTACTTC
NA | TRBD1 | TRBJ1-1 | TRBV30 | CARNRGSEAFF | TGTGCCAGGAACAGGGGATCGGAAGCTTTCTTT
medium-sized | TRBD2 | TRBJ2-3 | TRBV28 | CASSLYSGSTDTQYF | TGTGCCAGCAGTTTATATAGCGGGAGCACAGATACGCAGTATTTT